This TCR beta chain appears in the sequencing data of a study of blood T cell repertoires in COVID-19. This table comes from immunoSEQ multiplex PCR, and its TCRdb copy is limited to in-frame clones, with some not included. Of 87,000 or so clones detected, about 86% appear once; the ten largest clones hold 20% to 25%. Germline values: CDR1 SGHVS, CDR2 FNYEAQ. V lost 5 bases and J 5 bases, leaving 13 bases between the germline ends. This CDR3 contains 13 residues. This sequence joins TRBV7-6 and TRBJ2-7; D is possibly TRBD1 (6 bases). The source of this sequence is a woman of 80 years or more in a cohort sampled during active or convalescent COVID-19. The sample consisted of peripheral blood. CDR3 sequence (DNA): TGTGCCAGCAGCCGAAGAAGGGGGAACGAGCAGTACGTC. The encoded protein is CASSRRRGNEQYV.